Below, 30 T cell receptor beta chains from the same sample are listed, as sequenced in a study of beta chain features in type 1 diabetes. Expressed TCRB transcripts were sequenced because the isolated RNA had all been reverse transcribed beforehand. Method: immunoSEQ multiplex PCR; TCRdb's copy keeps in-frame clones and lacks some. The sample has approximately 150,000 clones, 9% to 10% seen once. The sequencing input was central memory CD4+ T cells from blood. Every receptor here comes from a middle-aged woman in good health.

CDR3 coding DNA: TGTGCCAGCAGCTTAGGGACAGGGAGCTCCTACGAGCAGTACTTC. This sequence encodes CASSLGTGSSYEQYF. The V call is TRBV11-1, the J call TRBJ2-7; 8 nucleotides align to TRBD1. V lost 1 base to trimming and J lost 0 bases; unmatched junction nucleotides: 2. The CDR3 is 15 residues long. Per germline, CDR1 SGHAT and CDR2 FQDESV (reference sequence).

This clone showed up just a few times. The chain couples TRBV28 to TRBJ1-5; D is undetermined. Trimming took off 6 bases at V and 3 bases at J, with 15 bases between the two ends. Germline assignment: CDR1 MDHEN and CDR2 SYDVKM. The CDR3 spans 15 residues. The CDR3 sequence is CASRSDRGSNQPQHF. The DNA of the CDR3 is TGTGCCAGCAGATCTGATCGGGGTTCCAATCAGCCCCAGCATTTT.

V and J are TRBV5-1 and TRBJ2-7, with 7 bases matching TRBD1. Germline V lookup: CDR1 SGHRS, CDR2 YFSETQ. The CDR3 runs to 15 residues. V shed 3 bases, J shed 1 base, and the junction held 7 bases outside the gene matches. The CDR3 here is CASSSSGTASYEQYF. CDR3 DNA: TGCGCCAGCAGCTCTTCCGGGACAGCTTCCTACGAGCAGTACTTC.

In its sample, this clone was seen a few times. The chain recombines TRBV4-3 with TRBJ1-5; 9 bases are a match to TRBD1. The CDR3 covers 15 residues. The germline gives CDR1 LGHNA, CDR2 YSLEER. Trimming at V came to 4 bases and at J to 0 bases, leaving 1 base not matched to a gene. Here the CDR3 reads CASSRTGDSNQPQHF. In nucleotides, the CDR3 is TGCGCCAGCAGCCGGACAGGGGATAGCAATCAGCCCCAGCATTTT.

The J gene is TRBJ2-7, the V gene TRBV4-2, with D maybe TRBD1 (5 bases). The germline V gene has CDR1 LGHNA and CDR2 YNFKEQ. The length of the CDR3 is 17 residues. Trimming took 0 bases from V and 6 from J, leaving 21 bases between them. The CDR3 sequence is CASSQEVGFGREGEQYF. Here the CDR3 DNA reads TGTGCCAGCAGCCAAGAGGTAGGCTTCGGCAGGGAAGGCGAGCAGTACTTC.

V and J are TRBV19 and TRBJ2-7; D possibly corresponds to TRBD1 (5 bases). Deletions cut 6 bases from V and 3 bases from J, with 15 bases between. Per the germline V gene, CDR1 is LNHDA and CDR2 is SQIVND (reference sequence). This CDR3 region has 14 residues. This chain's CDR3 is CASRATVNNYEQYF. In nucleotides, the CDR3 is TGTGCCAGTAGGGCGACAGTCAATAACTACGAGCAGTACTTC. Variable domain in full (rest from reference TRBV19 and TRBJ2-7): DGGITQSPKYLFRKEGQNVTLSCEQNLNHDAMYWYRQDPGQGLRLIYYSQIVNDFQKGDIAEGYSVSREKKESFPLTVTSAQKNPTAFYLCASRATVNNYEQYFGPGTRLTVT.

V and J are TRBV6-1 and TRBJ1-2, with a weak D call TRBD1 (6 bases). The CDR3 consists of 15 residues. V was shortened by 5 bases and J by 4 bases, with 17 bases between the two germline ends. Per the germline V gene, CDR1 is MNHNS and CDR2 is SASEGT. For the CDR3, the DNA is TGTGCCAGCAGTCAACAGGGTATTGGATCCTATGGCTACACCTTC. Amino acids: CASSQQGIGSYGYTF.

A few counts support this clone. The rearrangement links TRBV18 to TRBJ1-1; D unclear. Germline-derived CDR1 and CDR2 are KGHSH and LQKENI. The CDR3 sequence is 13 residues long. Trimming took off 5 bases at V and 1 base at J, with 8 bases between the two ends. CDR3 in amino acids: CASSAGRNTEAFF. CDR3 in DNA: TGTGCCAGCTCAGCAGGCCGGAACACTGAAGCTTTCTTT.

This clone was counted a few times. The chain carries TRBV2 and TRBJ2-3; TRBD1 matches 8 bases. This CDR3 spans 15 amino acids. CDR1 and CDR2 from the germline V gene are SNHLY and FYNNEI. Germline trimming cut 6 bases from V and 2 bases from J; bases unmatched to any gene: 7. CDR3 loop: CASSLTGVNTDTQYF. In DNA form, the CDR3 reads TGTGCCAGCAGCTTGACAGGGGTTAACACAGATACGCAGTATTTT.

The chain uses TRBV2 and TRBJ1-6; 7 bases agree with TRBD1. CDR1 SNHLY and CDR2 FYNNEI come from the germline V gene. This CDR3 has 15 residues. Trimming cost V 8 bases and J 7 bases; bases outside gene matches: 11. The CDR3 DNA is TGTGCCAGCCACGGACAGGACAGGTTAAATTCACCCCTCCACTTT. Translating it yields CASHGQDRLNSPLHF.

This clone has only a few counts. CDR3 residues: CASSIAGERTEAFF. The DNA of the CDR3 is TGTGCCAGTAGTATAGCAGGGGAGAGGACTGAAGCTTTCTTT. The chain has TRBV19 and TRBJ1-1, with a tentative D call TRBD1 (6 bases). CDR1 and CDR2 from the germline V gene are LNHDA and SQIVND (reference sequence). This CDR3 spans 14 amino acids. With 1 base removed from V and 5 bases from J, the gap between germline ends came to 11 bases.

This clone was counted only a few times. The chain recombines TRBV7-2 with TRBJ1-5; D remains unclear. Trimming left V 5 bases short and J 2 bases short, with 10 bases between. Per germline, CDR1 SGHTA and CDR2 FQGNSA. CDR3 size: 14 residues. The CDR3 sequence: CASSPVGGNQPQHF. The CDR3 DNA sequence: TGTGCCAGCAGCCCTGTGGGCGGCAATCAGCCCCAGCATTTT.

V usage is TRBV11-2 and J usage is TRBJ2-5; 11 bases match TRBD2. The CDR3 sequence is 16 residues long. The V segment lost 1 base and the J segment 1 base; nucleotides outside the gene matches: 2. Germline V gene sequence: CDR1 SGHAT, CDR2 FQNNGV. CDR3 sequence reads: CASSLALAGGQETQYF. The CDR3 DNA is TGTGCCAGCAGCTTAGCGCTAGCGGGGGGCCAAGAGACCCAGTACTTC.

This clone turned up a few times. This chain links TRBV12-5 with TRBJ2-3; 9 bases are a match to TRBD1. V shed 6 bases and J 5 bases; nucleotides not matched to a gene: 6. The CDR3 runs 14 residues. CDR1 LGHNT and CDR2 FRNRAP come from the germline V gene. In DNA, the CDR3 is TGTGCTAGTGGCACCGGACAGGGGTTAGATACGCAGTATTTT. It codes for CASGTGQGLDTQYF.

The table lists this clone with a few counts. The rearrangement uses TRBV25-1 and TRBJ2-5; a possible D gene is TRBD1 (6 bases). The CDR3 loop spans 15 amino acids. Germline V lookup: CDR1 MGHDK, CDR2 SYGVNS. V lost 1 base to trimming and J lost 1 base, with 10 bases between them. The chain's CDR3 is CASSESDRFQETQYF. The CDR3 bases are TGTGCCAGCAGTGAATCGGACAGATTCCAAGAGACCCAGTACTTC. Full variable domain (outside the CDR3, taken from reference TRBV25-1 and TRBJ2-5): EADIYQTPRYLVIGTGKKITLECSQTMGHDKMYWYQQDPGMELHLIHYSYGVNSTEKGDLSSESTVSRIRTEHFPLTLESARPSHTSQYLCASSESDRFQETQYFGPGTRLLVL.

The V and J genes are TRBV7-9 and TRBJ2-3, with D perhaps TRBD1 (8 bases). Germline V gene data show CDR1 as SEHNR and CDR2 as FQNEAQ (reference sequence). V was shortened by 11 bases and J by 2 bases, with 20 bases between the two germline ends. CDR3 size: 15 residues. CDR3 nucleotides: TGTGCCTCAACAACAGGGGGGGACCCCACAGATACGCAGTATTTT. It yields the protein CASTTGGDPTDTQYF.

This clone was counted only a few times. The chain links TRBV6-5 to TRBJ2-2, with D possibly being TRBD2 (6 bases). Looked up from germline, CDR1 is MNHEY and CDR2 is SVGAGI. This CDR3 has 15 residues. Trimming removed 4 bases at V and 4 bases at J, with 13 bases between. CDR3 loop: CASSSTLGGTGELFF. CDR3 nucleotide sequence: TGTGCCAGCAGTTCCACTCTCGGGGGCACCGGGGAGCTGTTTTTT.

The chain is built from TRBV29-1 and TRBJ2-1; perhaps TRBD1 as D (6 bases). Germline assignment: CDR1 SQVTM and CDR2 ANQGSEA. CDR3 length: 12 residues. The germline V and J ends were trimmed by 7 bases and 2 bases, with 9 bases remaining between them. CDR3 sequence: CSGQDTYNEQFF. The CDR3 nucleotides are TGCAGCGGACAGGATACCTACAATGAGCAGTTCTTC.

The V and J genes are TRBV6-5 and TRBJ1-6; unclear D gene. The CDR3 length is 11 residues. Germline V CDR1 and CDR2: MNHEY, SVGAGI. Trimming removed 7 bases from V and 7 bases from J, with 5 bases in between. The CDR3 bases are TGTGCCAGCACCGAGAATTCACCCCTCCACTTT. It encodes CASTENSPLHF.

This clone was seen only a few times. This chain links TRBV6-1 with TRBJ2-5; a possible D gene is TRBD2 (6 bases). This CDR3 comprises 14 residues. V was pared by 6 bases and J by 5 bases, with 16 bases between. The germline V gene has CDR1 MNHNS and CDR2 SASEGT. The CDR3 region has the DNA TGTGCCAGCAGCTACCGGGAGCCTGGGGAGACCCAGTACTTC. This sequence encodes CASSYREPGETQYF.

The chain joins TRBV5-1 to TRBJ2-3; D is unresolved. With 4 bases removed from V and 0 bases from J, the gap between germline ends came to 12 bases. The CDR3 is made up of 15 amino acids. CDR1 is SGHRS, CDR2 YFSETQ, per germline. The CDR3 region has the DNA TGCGCCAGCAGCCCCGACGGGTCTAGCACAGATACGCAGTATTTT. It translates to CASSPDGSSTDTQYF. Full variable domain (missing parts from reference TRBV5-1 and TRBJ2-3): KAGVTQTPRYLIKTRGQQVTLSCSPISGHRSVSWYQQTPGQGLQFLFEYFSETQRNKGNFPGRFSGRQFSNSRSEMNVSTLELGDSALYLCASSPDGSSTDTQYFGPGTRLTVL.

This clone was picked up many times. The V gene is TRBV7-2, the J gene TRBJ2-3; 7 bases are shared with TRBD2. V was pared by 1 base and J by 7 bases, with 8 bases of the junction left unmatched. Germline V gene sequence: CDR1 SGHTA, CDR2 FQGNSA. The CDR3 is 15 amino acids. CDR3 sequence: CASSLVGGNIHTQYF. Here the CDR3 DNA reads TGTGCCAGCAGCTTAGTCGGGGGGAACATACATACGCAGTATTTT.

In this sample, this clone turned up a few times. The V and J genes are TRBV6-1 and TRBJ2-7, with D possibly TRBD1 on 5 matching bases. Per germline, CDR1 MNHNS and CDR2 SASEGT. Trimming took off 4 bases at V and 3 bases at J, with 13 bases between the two ends. CDR3 length: 14 residues. The chain's CDR3 is CASSALVQGYEQYF. The CDR3 coding sequence is TGTGCCAGCAGTGCCCTGGTGCAGGGCTACGAGCAGTACTTC.

The gene calls are TRBV11-1 and TRBJ2-7; a weak D match, TRBD1 (5 bases). This CDR3 has 12 residues. Germline V CDR1 and CDR2: SGHAT, FQDESV (reference sequence). V gave up 5 bases and J gave up 4 bases, with 9 bases separating them. In DNA, the CDR3 is TGTGCCAGCAGCAAGACAGAATACGAGCAGTACTTC. Translation: CASSKTEYEQYF.

The chain's CDR3 is CASSWTGGRDTQYF. The CDR3 region has the DNA TGTGCCAGCAGTTGGACAGGGGGCAGAGATACGCAGTATTTT. The chain couples TRBV7-9 to TRBJ2-3; 11 nucleotides align to TRBD1. Trimming cost V 6 bases and J 5 bases; bases outside gene matches: 4. This CDR3 is built from 14 residues. In germline, CDR1 is SEHNR, CDR2 FQNEAQ (reference sequence). The complete variable domain, with remaining parts taken from reference TRBV7-9 and TRBJ2-3, reads DTGVSQNPRHKITKRGQNVTFRCDPISEHNRLYWYRQTLGQGPEFLTYFQNEAQLEKSRLLSDRFSAERPKGSFSTLEIQRTEQGDSAMYLCASSWTGGRDTQYFGPGTRLTVL.

The chain employs TRBV7-6 and TRBJ1-2; possibly TRBD1 for D (6 bases). V lost 5 bases and J 5 bases, leaving 15 bases between the germline ends. The CDR3 contains 14 residues. Germline V gene sequence: CDR1 SGHVS, CDR2 FNYEAQ. In nucleotides, the CDR3 is TGTGCCAGCAGCCTAGGGGGGGGCGCGTATGGCTACACCTTC. Amino acids: CASSLGGGAYGYTF.

The CDR3 loop reads CASSLLAGGAKNIQYF. The CDR3 bases are TGTGCCAGCAGTCTACTAGCGGGGGGAGCCAAAAACATTCAGTACTTC. The rearrangement joins TRBV16 to TRBJ2-4, with TRBD2 matching 12 bases. The V gene's germline CDR1 is KGHSY and CDR2 FQNENV. With V trimmed by 6 bases and J by 0 bases, 3 bases remained unmatched. The CDR3 has 16 residues.

This clone was observed a handful of times. The chain joins TRBV23-1 to TRBJ2-1; TRBD2 is a possible D gene (5 bases). TRBV23-1 is an ORF for which the function is uncertain. The germline V and J ends were trimmed by 3 bases and 5 bases, with 11 bases remaining between them. The CDR3 is made up of 14 amino acids. This chain's CDR3 is CASSHPGIHNEQFF. The CDR3 nucleotides read TGCGCCAGCAGTCACCCCGGGATCCACAATGAGCAGTTCTTC.

This clone has a count of ten or more. The chain is built from TRBV18 and TRBJ2-1; 10 bases match TRBD2. With V trimmed by 1 base and J by 7 bases, 4 bases remained unmatched. Germline V gene data show CDR1 as KGHSH and CDR2 as LQKENI. CDR3 length equals 15 residues. The CDR3 region has the DNA TGTGCCAGCTCACCACAGCGGGGGGGCTTGAATGAGCAGTTCTTC. Residues: CASSPQRGGLNEQFF. Based on the CDR3 plus reference TRBV18 and TRBJ2-1, the full variable domain is NAGVMQNPRHLVRRRGQEARLRCSPMKGHSHVYWYRQLPEEGLKFMVYLQKENIIDESGMPKERFSAEFPKEGPSILRIQQVVRGDSAAYFCASSPQRGGLNEQFFGPGTRLTVL.

This clone was seen more than once but under ten times. V gene TRBV11-2 combines with J gene TRBJ2-7; D perhaps matches TRBD2 (5 bases). Trimming took off 0 bases at V and 5 bases at J, with 14 bases between the two ends. Germline V gene lookup returns CDR1 SGHAT and CDR2 FQNNGV. This CDR3 has 15 residues. CDR3: CASSLEGLAIHEQYF. In nucleotides, the CDR3 is TGTGCCAGCAGCTTAGAAGGGCTAGCTATCCACGAGCAGTACTTC.